This T cell receptor beta chain stems from a study of cytomegalovirus exposure and HLA in healthy donors. Amplification used 60 Vbeta primers and 13 Jbeta primers. Only in-frame clones appear in the TCRdb table, and some are missing; sequencing was by immunoSEQ multiplex PCR. This sample has some 120,000 clones, with more than 70% found just once. With V trimmed by 5 bases and J by 4 bases, 13 bases remained unmatched. The CDR3 extends over 17 amino acids. Germline loops: CDR1 SGHAT, CDR2 FQNNGV. The TCR comes from a man aged 25-45 years in good health and CMV-seronegative. The sample consisted of PBMCs. The genes are TRBV11-2 and TRBJ2-7; 11 nucleotides align to TRBD2. CDR3 DNA sequence: TGTGCCAGCAGCCCCATAAACCGGGCTAGCGGGGGGTACGAGCAGTACTTC. Its protein product is CASSPINRASGGYEQYF.